This T cell receptor beta chain was captured by sequencing in a study of blood T cell repertoires in COVID-19. Study in general: From the United States, Italy and Spain came samples of acute and convalescent COVID-19. T cells, B-cell-depleted T cells, or PBMCs supplied cDNA or gDNA.

Seattle patients were enrolled while actively infected and followed longitudinally. There are 13 residues in the CDR3. Germline CDR1 is SGDLS and CDR2 is YYNGEE. V trimming: 4 bases; J trimming: 8 bases; junction bases outside the gene matches: 6. This clone has a handful of counts. In the original analysis: Estimation of nucleated cell counts relied on the amplification of reference gene primers. Clones were sequenced by immunoSEQ multiplex PCR, and TCRdb holds only the in-frame ones, with some missing. The V and J calls and clone size are taken from that table; D and trimming were inferred from the DNA. The table includes some 180,000 clones, 75% to 85% detected once.

Specimen: peripheral blood. This chain uses TRBV9 with TRBJ1-2; 9 nucleotides align to TRBD1. The receptor was isolated from a woman in her thirties or forties with COVID-19, enrolled during active disease. Here the CDR3 DNA reads TGTGCCAGCAGCCCAACAGGGGGCTACGGCTACACCTTC. Amino acid sequence: CASSPTGGYGYTF.